This T cell receptor beta chain comes out of a study of OX40 agonist ivuxolimab in advanced cancers. Study-level background: Patients received ivuxolimab, an agonistic anti-OX40 (CD134) antibody. Aged roughly 23 to 80 with a mean of around 60 years, they were almost 85% male. Partial responses occurred in Three dose-escalation patients, one with hepatocellular carcinoma and two with cutaneous melanoma.

The CDR3 contains 13 residues. V shed 7 bases and J 7 bases; nucleotides not matched to a gene: 8. Germline values: CDR1 LNHDA, CDR2 SQIVND (reference sequence). The data were produced by immunoSEQ multiplex PCR, yet TCRdb's version contains in-frame clones alone and is incomplete. The sample carries about 97,000 clones, 86% recorded once. V and J are TRBV19 and TRBJ2-7, with 9 bases lining up with TRBD1. The source of this sequence is an adult with an advanced solid tumor such as melanoma, head and neck, liver or kidney cancer. Source: CD4+ or CD8+ T cells sorted from blood, taken in a trial of the OX40 agonist ivuxolimab. The CDR3 DNA sequence: TGTGCCAGTATGGAGACAGGGGGAGGTGAGCAGTACTTC. As protein: CASMETGGGEQYF.